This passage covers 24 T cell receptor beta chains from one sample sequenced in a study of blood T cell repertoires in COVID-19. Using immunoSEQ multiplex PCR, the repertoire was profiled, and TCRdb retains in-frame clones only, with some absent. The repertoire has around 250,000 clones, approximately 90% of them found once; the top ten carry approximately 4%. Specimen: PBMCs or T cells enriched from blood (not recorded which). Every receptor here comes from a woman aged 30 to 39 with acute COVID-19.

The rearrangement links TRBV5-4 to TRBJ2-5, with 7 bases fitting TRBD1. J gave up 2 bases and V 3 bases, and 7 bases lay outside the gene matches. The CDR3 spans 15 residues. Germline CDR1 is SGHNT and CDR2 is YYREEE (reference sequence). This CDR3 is CASSSPGQPQETQYF. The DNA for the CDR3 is TGTGCCAGCAGCTCCCCGGGACAGCCACAAGAGACCCAGTACTTC. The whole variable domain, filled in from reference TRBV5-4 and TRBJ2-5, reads ETGVTQSPTHLIKTRGQQVTLRCSSQSGHNTVSWYQQALGQGPQFIFQYYREEENGRGNFPPRFSGLQFPNYSSELNVNALELDDSALYLCASSSPGQPQETQYFGPGTRLLVL.

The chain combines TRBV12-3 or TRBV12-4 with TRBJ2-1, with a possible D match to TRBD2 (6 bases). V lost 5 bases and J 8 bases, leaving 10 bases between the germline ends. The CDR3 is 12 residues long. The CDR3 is CASSRLVYEQFF. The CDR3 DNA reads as TGTGCCAGCAGTCGACTAGTTTATGAGCAGTTCTTC.

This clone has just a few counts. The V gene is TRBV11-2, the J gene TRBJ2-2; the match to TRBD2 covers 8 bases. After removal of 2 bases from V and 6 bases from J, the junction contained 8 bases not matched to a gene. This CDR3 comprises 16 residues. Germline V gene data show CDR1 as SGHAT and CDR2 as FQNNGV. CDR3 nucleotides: TGTGCCAGCAGCTTACTTCAGCGGGAGAAGGCCGGGGAGCTGTTTTTT. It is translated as CASSLLQREKAGELFF. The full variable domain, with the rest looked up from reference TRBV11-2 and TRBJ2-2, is EAGVAQSPRYKIIEKRQSVAFWCNPISGHATLYWYQQILGQGPKLLIQFQNNGVVDDSQLPKDRFSAERLKGVDSTLKIQPAKLEDSAVYLCASSLLQREKAGELFFGEGSRLTVL.

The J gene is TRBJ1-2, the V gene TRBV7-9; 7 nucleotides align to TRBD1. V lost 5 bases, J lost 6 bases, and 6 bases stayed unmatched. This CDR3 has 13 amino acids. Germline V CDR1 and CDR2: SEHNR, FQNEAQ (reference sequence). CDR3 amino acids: CASSRGQEDGYTF. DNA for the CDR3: TGTGCCAGCAGCAGAGGACAGGAGGATGGCTACACCTTC.

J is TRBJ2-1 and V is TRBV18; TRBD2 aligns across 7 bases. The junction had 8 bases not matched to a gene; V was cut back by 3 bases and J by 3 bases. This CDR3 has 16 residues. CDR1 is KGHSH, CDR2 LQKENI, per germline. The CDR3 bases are TGTGCCAGCTCACCTGGAGGGAGGGAGGGCTACAATGAGCAGTTCTTC. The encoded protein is CASSPGGREGYNEQFF. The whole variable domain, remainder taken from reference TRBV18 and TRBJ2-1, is NAGVMQNPRHLVRRRGQEARLRCSPMKGHSHVYWYRQLPEEGLKFMVYLQKENIIDESGMPKERFSAEFPKEGPSILRIQQVVRGDSAAYFCASSPGGREGYNEQFFGPGTRLTVL.

The DNA for the CDR3 is TGTGCCAGCTCACCACCGGGACAGAGGGGGGAAAAACTGTTTTTT. It translates to CASSPPGQRGEKLFF. The J gene is TRBJ1-4, the V gene TRBV18, with TRBD1 identical over 7 bases. J gave up 8 bases and V 0 bases, and 6 bases lay outside the gene matches. Per germline, CDR1 KGHSH and CDR2 LQKENI. CDR3 length: 15 amino acids.

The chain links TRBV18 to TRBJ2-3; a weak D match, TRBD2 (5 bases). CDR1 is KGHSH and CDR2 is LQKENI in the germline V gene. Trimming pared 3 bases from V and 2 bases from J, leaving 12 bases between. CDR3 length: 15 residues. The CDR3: CASSPERILTDTQYF. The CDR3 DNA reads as TGTGCCAGCTCACCTGAGCGGATTCTCACAGATACGCAGTATTTT.

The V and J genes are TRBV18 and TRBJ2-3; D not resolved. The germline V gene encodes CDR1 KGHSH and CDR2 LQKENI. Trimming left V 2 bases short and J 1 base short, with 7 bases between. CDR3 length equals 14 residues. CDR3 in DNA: TGTGCCAGCTCACCATTTGCGGGCACAGATACGCAGTATTTT. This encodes CASSPFAGTDTQYF.

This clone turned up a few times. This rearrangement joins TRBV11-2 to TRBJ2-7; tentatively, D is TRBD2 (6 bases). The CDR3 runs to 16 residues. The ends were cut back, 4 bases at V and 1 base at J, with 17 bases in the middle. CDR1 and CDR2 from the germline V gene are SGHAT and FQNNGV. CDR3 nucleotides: TGTGCCAGCAGCTCCAGTCCCGGGACTCAATCCTACGAGCAGTACTTC. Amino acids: CASSSSPGTQSYEQYF. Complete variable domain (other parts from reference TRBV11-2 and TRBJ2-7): EAGVAQSPRYKIIEKRQSVAFWCNPISGHATLYWYQQILGQGPKLLIQFQNNGVVDDSQLPKDRFSAERLKGVDSTLKIQPAKLEDSAVYLCASSSSPGTQSYEQYFGPGTRLTVT.

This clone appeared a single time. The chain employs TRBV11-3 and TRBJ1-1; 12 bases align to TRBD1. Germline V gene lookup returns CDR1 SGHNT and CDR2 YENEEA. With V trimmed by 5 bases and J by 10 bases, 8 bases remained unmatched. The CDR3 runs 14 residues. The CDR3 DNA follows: TGTGCCAGCAGCAGCACCGGGACAGGGGGCGTAGCTTTCTTT. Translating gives CASSSTGTGGVAFF.

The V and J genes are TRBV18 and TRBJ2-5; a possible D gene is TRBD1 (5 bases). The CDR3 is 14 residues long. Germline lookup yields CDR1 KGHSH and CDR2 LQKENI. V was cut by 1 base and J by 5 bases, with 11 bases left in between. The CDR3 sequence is CASSPLAGPETQYF. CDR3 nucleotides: TGTGCCAGCTCACCACTGGCAGGGCCGGAGACCCAGTACTTC.

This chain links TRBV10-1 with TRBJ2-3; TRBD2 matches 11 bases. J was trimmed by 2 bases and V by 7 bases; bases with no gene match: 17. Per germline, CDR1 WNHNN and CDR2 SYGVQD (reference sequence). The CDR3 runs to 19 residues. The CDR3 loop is CASIGKGTSGGPLTDTQYF. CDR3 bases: TGCGCCAGCATTGGAAAGGGGACTAGCGGAGGCCCCCTCACAGATACGCAGTATTTT.

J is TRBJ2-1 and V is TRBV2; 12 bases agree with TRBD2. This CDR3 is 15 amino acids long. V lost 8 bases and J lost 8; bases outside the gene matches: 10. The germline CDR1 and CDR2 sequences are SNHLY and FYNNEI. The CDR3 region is CASLLAGGGAYEQFF. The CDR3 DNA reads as TGTGCCAGCCTACTAGCGGGAGGAGGGGCCTATGAGCAGTTCTTC.

The CDR3 protein is CASSEDSFLYGYTF. The CDR3 coding sequence is TGTGCCAGCAGTGAGGACAGTTTCCTCTATGGCTACACCTTC. The genes are TRBV25-1 and TRBJ1-2; D is possibly TRBD1 (6 bases). The CDR3 has 14 amino acids. The germline CDR1 and CDR2 sequences are MGHDK and SYGVNS. V shed 3 bases and J shed 4 bases, with 12 bases lying between them.

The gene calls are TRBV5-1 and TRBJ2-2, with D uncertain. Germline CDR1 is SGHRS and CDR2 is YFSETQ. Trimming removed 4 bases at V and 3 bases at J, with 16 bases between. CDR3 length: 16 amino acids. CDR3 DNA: TGCGCCAGCAGCCCTAGGAAGGAGATCGACACCGGGGAGCTGTTTTTT. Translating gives CASSPRKEIDTGELFF.

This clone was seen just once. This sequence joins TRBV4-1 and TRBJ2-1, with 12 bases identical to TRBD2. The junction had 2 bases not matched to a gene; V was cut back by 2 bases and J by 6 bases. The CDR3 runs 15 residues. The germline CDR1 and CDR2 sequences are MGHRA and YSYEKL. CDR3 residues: CASSQPTSGSNEQFF. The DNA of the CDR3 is TGCGCCAGCAGCCAACCGACTAGCGGGAGCAATGAGCAGTTCTTC.

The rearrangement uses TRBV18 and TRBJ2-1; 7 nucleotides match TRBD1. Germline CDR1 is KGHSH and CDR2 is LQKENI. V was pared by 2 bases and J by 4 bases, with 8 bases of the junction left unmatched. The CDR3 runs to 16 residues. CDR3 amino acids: CASSPSEGATYNEQFF. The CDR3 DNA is TGTGCCAGCTCACCATCTGAGGGGGCGACTTACAATGAGCAGTTCTTC.

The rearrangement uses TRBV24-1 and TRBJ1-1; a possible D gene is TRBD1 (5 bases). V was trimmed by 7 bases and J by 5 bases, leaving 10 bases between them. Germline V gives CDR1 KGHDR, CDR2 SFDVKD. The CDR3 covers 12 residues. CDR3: CATSPGRTEAFF. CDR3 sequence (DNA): TGTGCCACCAGCCCAGGGCGGACTGAAGCTTTCTTT.

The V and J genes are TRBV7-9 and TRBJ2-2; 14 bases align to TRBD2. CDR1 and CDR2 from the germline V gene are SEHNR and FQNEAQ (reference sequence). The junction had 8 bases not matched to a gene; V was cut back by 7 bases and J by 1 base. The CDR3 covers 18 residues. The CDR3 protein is CASIPRGTSGRNTGELFF. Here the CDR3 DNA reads TGTGCCAGCATTCCTAGGGGGACTAGCGGGAGGAACACCGGGGAGCTGTTTTTT.

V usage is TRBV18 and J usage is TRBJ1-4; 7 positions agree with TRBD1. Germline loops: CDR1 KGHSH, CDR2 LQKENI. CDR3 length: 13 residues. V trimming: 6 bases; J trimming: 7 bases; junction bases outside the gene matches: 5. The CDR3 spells CASSQRDSEKLFF. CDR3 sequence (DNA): TGTGCCAGCTCCCAAAGGGACAGTGAAAAACTGTTTTTT.

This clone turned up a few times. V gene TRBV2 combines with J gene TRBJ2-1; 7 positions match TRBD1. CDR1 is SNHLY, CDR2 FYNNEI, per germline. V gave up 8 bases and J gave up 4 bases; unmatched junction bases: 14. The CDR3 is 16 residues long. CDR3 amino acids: CASRRSGTEVYNEQFF. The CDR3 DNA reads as TGTGCCAGCCGGAGATCCGGGACAGAAGTATACAATGAGCAGTTCTTC. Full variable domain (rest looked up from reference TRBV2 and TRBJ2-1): EPEVTQTPSHQVTQMGQEVILRCVPISNHLYFYWYRQILGQKVEFLVSFYNNEISEKSEIFDDQFSVERPDGSNFTLKIRSTKLEDSAMYFCASRRSGTEVYNEQFFGPGTRLTVL.

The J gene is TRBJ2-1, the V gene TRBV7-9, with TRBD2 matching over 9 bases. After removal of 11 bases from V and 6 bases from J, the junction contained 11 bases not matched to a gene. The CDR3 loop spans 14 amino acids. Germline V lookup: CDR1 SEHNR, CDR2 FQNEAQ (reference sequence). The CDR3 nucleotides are TGTGCCTCCACGTCAGGGACTAGCCTCAATGAGCAGTTCTTC. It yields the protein CASTSGTSLNEQFF. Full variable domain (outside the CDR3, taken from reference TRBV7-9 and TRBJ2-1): DTGVSQNPRHKITKRGQNVTFRCDPISEHNRLYWYRQTLGQGPEFLTYFQNEAQLEKSRLLSDRFSAERPKGSFSTLEIQRTEQGDSAMYLCASTSGTSLNEQFFGPGTRLTVL.

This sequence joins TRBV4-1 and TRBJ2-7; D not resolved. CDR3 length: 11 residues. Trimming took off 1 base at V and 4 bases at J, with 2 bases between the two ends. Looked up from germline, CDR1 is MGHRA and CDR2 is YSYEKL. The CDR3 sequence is CASSQAYEQYF. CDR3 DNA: TGCGCCAGCAGCCAAGCTTACGAGCAGTACTTC.

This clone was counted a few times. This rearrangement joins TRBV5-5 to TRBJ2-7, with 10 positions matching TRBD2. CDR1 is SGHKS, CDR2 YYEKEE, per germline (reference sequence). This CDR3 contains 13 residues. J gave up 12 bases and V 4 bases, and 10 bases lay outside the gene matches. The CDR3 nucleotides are TGTGCCAGCAGCGCCGAACTAGCGGGGAGGAGGTACTTC. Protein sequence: CASSAELAGRRYF.